These 8 T cell receptor beta chains originate from one sample sequenced in a study of identical twins. TCRdb itself ran the 5' RACE reads through MiXCR, one entry per CDR3 protein. The sample holds under 300,000 distinct CDR3 sequences, approximately 8.6% seen once. The same data also went into a second study, on yellow fever vaccine responses in identical twins.

What was sequenced was CD8+ T cells sorted from blood. The receptor source for this set is a woman between 18 and 30 years old in good health.

The chain carries TRBV7-9 and TRBJ2-7; TRBD2 matches 7 bases. The CDR3 is 14 residues long. Looked up from germline, CDR1 is SEHNR and CDR2 is FQNEAQ (reference sequence). V shed 3 bases and J 4 bases; nucleotides not matched to a gene: 6. The CDR3 DNA reads TGTGCCAGCAGCTTTGACGGGGGGTTATACGAGCAGTACTTC. Translating gives CASSFDGGLYEQYF.

V gene TRBV5-1 combines with J gene TRBJ2-7; D possibly matches TRBD1 or TRBD2 (5 bases each). The CDR3 length is 14 residues. Germline V gives CDR1 SGHRS, CDR2 YFSETQ. The V end was cut by 4 bases, the J end by 2 bases, with 13 bases between. CDR3 sequence (DNA): TGCGCCAGCAGCCTAGGGACCTTTCCCTACGAGCAGTACTTC. It is translated as CASSLGTFPYEQYF.

This clonotype was counted at least ten times. The chain has TRBV7-9 and TRBJ2-7, with D unresolved. From germline, CDR1 is SEHNR and CDR2 FQNEAQ (reference sequence). V was clipped by 5 bases and J by 6 bases, with 8 bases between them. The CDR3 contains 11 residues. As DNA, the CDR3 is TGTGCCAGCAGCCCCTCTGTCGAGCAGTACTTC. Translation gives CASSPSVEQYF. The entire variable domain, with the rest obtained from reference TRBV7-9 and TRBJ2-7, is as follows: DTGVSQNPRHKITKRGQNVTFRCDPISEHNRLYWYRQTLGQGPEFLTYFQNEAQLEKSRLLSDRFSAERPKGSFSTLEIQRTEQGDSAMYLCASSPSVEQYFGPGTRLTVT.

As for this clonotype: A much bigger clone sits one base away, suggesting this may be a read error. The rearrangement links TRBV29-1 to TRBJ2-7, with a tentative D call TRBD1 (5 bases). The germline CDR1 and CDR2 sequences are SQVTM and ANQGSEA. CDR3 length: 13 residues. V lost 5 bases to trimming and J lost 3 bases, with 14 bases between them. For the CDR3, the DNA is TGCAGCGTTCAGCTCCAGGGTTTCTACGAGCAGTACTTC. Its protein product is CSVQLQGFYEQYF.

This clonotype has at least ten counts. The chain employs TRBV7-3 and TRBJ2-1; no reliable D call. V lost 0 bases to trimming and J lost 10 bases, with 10 bases between them. This CDR3 has 13 residues. From germline, CDR1 is SGHTA and CDR2 FQGTGA. The CDR3 sequence: CASSLTSSSEQFF. CDR3 nucleotides: TGTGCCAGCAGCTTAACGTCTAGTTCAGAGCAGTTCTTC.

This chain joins TRBV20-1 and TRBJ2-1; unclear D gene. This CDR3 spans 13 amino acids. Per germline, CDR1 DFQATT and CDR2 SNEGSKA (reference sequence). Between the trimmed V and J ends, which lost 0 bases and 8 bases, there was a span of 11 bases. CDR3 coding DNA: TGCAGTGCTAGAGATTACAGAACCGATGAGCAGTTCTTC. Translation: CSARDYRTDEQFF.

V gene TRBV21-1 combines with J gene TRBJ2-7; the D call in the table, TRBD1, was not verified against the DNA. TRBV21-1 is a recognized pseudogene. The CDR3 has 15 amino acids. Written as DNA, the CDR3 is TGTGCCTACTTTAGGGGGGGCCCCCTCTCCTACGAGCAGTACTTC. Its protein product is CAYFRGGPLSYEQYF.

This clonotype appeared a few times. This chain uses TRBV2 with TRBJ2-3, with D uncertain. V was clipped by 3 bases and J by 0 bases, with 10 bases between them. Germline lookup yields CDR1 SNHLY and CDR2 FYNNEI. CDR3 length: 15 residues. The chain's CDR3 is CASSDGQPSTDTQYF. DNA for the CDR3: TGTGCCAGCAGTGACGGCCAGCCTAGCACAGATACGCAGTATTTT.